This T cell receptor beta chain was identified during a study of T cell repertoires in cytomegalovirus infection. TCRdb recomputed calls from the reads with MiXCR, one row per CDR3 protein. The repertoire consists of 450,000 to 550,000 distinct CDR3 sequences, with 16% occurring once and the leading ten covering 20% to 30%. Germline V gene sequence: CDR1 MGHRA, CDR2 YSYEKL. Trimming removed 1 base from V and 4 bases from J, with 5 bases in between. The CDR3 sequence is 13 residues long. General observations from the study: Dominant in the ex vivo response were TCR beta clonotypes restricted by HLA-C and specific for CMV.

A note on this clonotype: Its specificity is unknown.

The sequence was obtained from a human donor in good health (CMV status not recorded). Some clones in this sample may be carry-over from other donors' samples. The rearrangement links TRBV4-1 to TRBJ1-5; D remains unclear. Sequences were obtained from CD8+ T cells from PBMCs. Here the CDR3 DNA reads TGCGCCAGCAGCCAAGTTCAGAATCAGCCCCAGCATTTT. Protein product: CASSQVQNQPQHF.